Below, 4 T cell receptor beta chains from the same sample are listed, as sequenced in a study of CD8+ T cells in alopecia areata. Sample treatment: oral pan-JAK inhibitor, 5-10 mg twice daily. The authors extracted RNA and reverse transcribed it into cDNA as the sequencing template. Measured with immunoSEQ multiplex PCR; TCRdb has only the in-frame clones, and not every one. Of some 180,000 clones in the sample, 45% to 60% were seen once. The material sequenced was CD8+ T cells sorted from blood, taken between weeks 51 and 52, from a patient treated with tofacitinib. These TCRs come from a human donor with alopecia areata.

This clone was recorded many times. The CDR3 DNA sequence: TGTGCCAGCTCACCACCGGGTACTAGCGAGCTCTACGAGCAGTACTTC. Translation gives CASSPPGTSELYEQYF. The chain combines TRBV18 with TRBJ2-7, with 7 nucleotides matching TRBD2. The CDR3 is 16 residues long. The germline CDR1 and CDR2 sequences are KGHSH and LQKENI. V gave up 0 bases and J gave up 3 bases; unmatched junction bases: 8.

This clone has more than one count but fewer than ten. The chain carries TRBV5-4 and TRBJ2-6; possible D gene TRBD2, 5 bases. Trimming stripped 0 bases from V and 0 bases from J, with 13 bases between. CDR3 length: 18 residues. In germline, CDR1 is SGHNT, CDR2 YYREEE (reference sequence). CDR3 residues: CASSLGDYQFSGANVLTF. Written as DNA, the CDR3 is TGTGCCAGCAGCTTGGGCGACTACCAATTCTCTGGGGCCAACGTCCTGACTTTC.

V is TRBV30 and J is TRBJ2-6, with D uncertain. Trimming removed 8 bases at V and 4 bases at J, with 15 bases between. The V gene's germline CDR1 is GTSNPN and CDR2 SVGIG (reference sequence). CDR3 size: 14 residues. CDR3 coding DNA: TGTGCCCTCTCCTATGGGGTGGGGGCCAACGTCCTGACTTTC. It encodes CALSYGVGANVLTF.

The chain joins TRBV5-1 to TRBJ1-1; TRBD1 aligns across 9 bases. J lost 5 bases, V lost 1 base, and 9 bases had no gene match. The germline V gene has CDR1 SGHRS and CDR2 YFSETQ. The CDR3 runs 16 residues. This CDR3 reads CASSLSTGGLDTEAFF. CDR3 DNA: TGCGCCAGCAGCTTGAGTACAGGGGGCCTGGATACTGAAGCTTTCTTT.